Below, 3 T cell receptor beta chains from the same sample are listed, as sequenced in a study of blood T cell repertoires in COVID-19. Generated by immunoSEQ multiplex PCR, the TCRdb table keeps only in-frame clones and is missing some. Of about 310,000 clones in the sample, 90% were seen once. Input material: peripheral blood. The receptors come from a middle-aged woman with COVID-19, enrolled during active disease.

This chain uses TRBV4-3 with TRBJ2-5, with TRBD2 matching over 9 bases. V shed 0 bases, J shed 4 bases, and the junction held 15 bases outside the gene matches. This CDR3 region has 19 residues. Germline V gene lookup returns CDR1 LGHNA and CDR2 YSLEER. CDR3 sequence reads: CASSQDFVTSGSRLETQYF. In nucleotides, the CDR3 is TGCGCCAGCAGCCAAGATTTTGTAACTAGCGGGTCCCGTCTAGAGACCCAGTACTTC.

This chain connects TRBV18 to TRBJ1-1, with D unclear. Between the trimmed V and J ends, which lost 2 bases and 0 bases, there was a span of 4 bases. From germline, CDR1 is KGHSH and CDR2 LQKENI. The CDR3 covers 13 residues. CDR3 nucleotides: TGTGCCAGCTCACCAAGCTTGAACACTGAAGCTTTCTTT. The encoded protein is CASSPSLNTEAFF.

The CDR3 DNA is TGTGCCAGTAGTGGGCGGACAGGGAGCTCCTACGAGCAGTACTTC. Translated, it gives CASSGRTGSSYEQYF. J is TRBJ2-7 and V is TRBV19; TRBD1 agrees at 8 bases. This CDR3 is 15 amino acids long. V trimming: 5 bases; J trimming: 0 bases; junction bases outside the gene matches: 6. The germline V gene has CDR1 LNHDA and CDR2 SQIVND (reference sequence).